The 30 T cell receptor beta chains below all came from one sample that was sequenced in a study of OX40 agonist ivuxolimab in advanced cancers. The data were produced by immunoSEQ multiplex PCR, yet TCRdb's version contains in-frame clones alone and is incomplete. This sample carries fewer than 70,000 clones, around 86% of them seen once, and the ten largest clones take 3.5% to 4%. This material consisted of CD4+ or CD8+ T cells sorted from blood, taken in a trial of the OX40 agonist ivuxolimab. These receptors came from an adult with an advanced solid tumor such as melanoma, head and neck, liver or kidney cancer.

The chain combines TRBV5-1 with TRBJ2-5; D gene uncertain. Germline CDR1 SGHRS, CDR2 YFSETQ. The V and J ends lost 0 bases and 5 bases respectively, with 11 bases between them. CDR3 length equals 14 residues. Here the CDR3 DNA reads TGCGCCAGCAGCTTGGTGCGACCCCCGGAGACCCAGTACTTC. Encoded protein: CASSLVRPPETQYF.

The V gene is TRBV14, the J gene TRBJ1-1; D remains ambiguous. The V and J ends lost 4 bases and 1 base respectively, with 13 bases between them. The germline gives CDR1 SGHDN, CDR2 FVKESK. The length of the CDR3 is 15 residues. The DNA of the CDR3 is TGTGCCAGCAGCCCCCCCCGATGGAGGAACACTGAAGCTTTCTTT. This encodes CASSPPRWRNTEAFF.

The V call is TRBV6-1, the J call TRBJ2-5, with no clear D. CDR1 and CDR2 from the germline V gene are MNHNS and SASEGT. The germline V and J ends were trimmed by 8 bases and 2 bases, with 12 bases remaining between them. The CDR3 extends over 13 amino acids. CDR3 nucleotides: TGTGCCAGCGCTTGGAGTATTCAAGAGACCCAGTACTTC. Protein product: CASAWSIQETQYF.

This clone was recorded a few times. The rearrangement joins TRBV2 to TRBJ2-5; the D gene could be TRBD1 or TRBD2 (5 bases each). Trimming took off 4 bases at V and 4 bases at J, with 10 bases between the two ends. This CDR3 has 13 amino acids. Per the germline V gene, CDR1 is SNHLY and CDR2 is FYNNEI. The CDR3 region has the DNA TGTGCCAGCAGTGGGGCAGGGACAGAGACCCAGTACTTC. This encodes CASSGAGTETQYF. Full variable domain (missing parts from reference TRBV2 and TRBJ2-5): EPEVTQTPSHQVTQMGQEVILRCVPISNHLYFYWYRQILGQKVEFLVSFYNNEISEKSEIFDDQFSVERPDGSNFTLKIRSTKLEDSAMYFCASSGAGTETQYFGPGTRLLVL.

The V gene is TRBV5-1, the J gene TRBJ1-1; tentatively, D is TRBD1 (6 bases). This CDR3 contains 15 residues. Trimming took 5 bases from V and 5 from J, leaving 19 bases between them. Germline loops: CDR1 SGHRS, CDR2 YFSETQ. The CDR3 nucleotides read TGCGCCAGCAGTGGGCAGGGGCTCAGTGGGACTGAAGCTTTCTTT. Protein: CASSGQGLSGTEAFF.

This clone was recorded once. The chain has TRBV11-3 and TRBJ2-7; D unclear. The CDR3 runs 13 residues. Germline CDR1 SGHNT, CDR2 YENEEA. The ends were cut back, 3 bases at V and 6 bases at J, with 12 bases in the middle. The CDR3 loop is CASSFLFLGEQYF. In DNA, the CDR3 is TGTGCCAGCAGCTTCTTGTTTCTGGGCGAGCAGTACTTC.

The sample holds a few counts of this clone. The J gene is TRBJ1-2, the V gene TRBV6-4; TRBD1 aligns across 11 bases. V shed 8 bases, J shed 6 bases, and the junction held 8 bases outside the gene matches. The CDR3 sequence is 14 residues long. Looked up from germline, CDR1 is MRHNA and CDR2 is SNTAGT. The CDR3 region has the DNA TGTGCCAGCCGAAATCGGACAGGGGGCGATGGCTACACCTTC. Its protein is CASRNRTGGDGYTF.

The V call is TRBV19, the J call TRBJ2-2; the D is unclear. Germline assignment: CDR1 LNHDA and CDR2 SQIVND (reference sequence). V was cut by 3 bases and J by 2 bases, with 7 bases left in between. The CDR3 spans 14 residues. DNA for the CDR3: TGTGCCAGTAGTATTGAACAAAACACCGGGGAGCTGTTTTTT. Amino acid sequence: CASSIEQNTGELFF.

The rearrangement joins TRBV7-2 to TRBJ1-1; D is uncertain. Trimming pared 1 base from V and 2 bases from J, leaving 8 bases between. The length of the CDR3 is 14 residues. Germline V gives CDR1 SGHTA, CDR2 FQGNSA. CDR3 region: CASSLGLRNTEAFF. The CDR3 DNA reads TGTGCCAGCAGCTTAGGGCTCCGAAACACTGAAGCTTTCTTT.

The chain links TRBV12-5 to TRBJ1-2, with 9 nucleotides matching TRBD1. V lost 2 bases to trimming and J lost 8 bases; unmatched junction nucleotides: 3. The CDR3 runs to 13 residues. Germline V gives CDR1 LGHNT, CDR2 FRNRAP. The CDR3 sequence is CASGLTGGSGYTF. For the CDR3, the DNA is TGTGCTAGTGGTTTGACAGGGGGCAGCGGCTACACCTTC.

The chain carries TRBV7-9 and TRBJ2-5, with 8 bases matching TRBD1. The tail of the sequence fits TRBJ2-7 better, so the J call may be wrong. The CDR3 is 13 residues long. Germline V CDR1 and CDR2: SEHNR, FQNEAQ (reference sequence). The CDR3 DNA reads as TGTGCCAGCAGCCCGGGACAGGCCAACGAGCAGTACTTC. Protein sequence: CASSPGQANEQYF.

In this sample, this clone turned up once. This rearrangement joins TRBV2 to TRBJ2-7, with D perhaps assigned TRBD1 or TRBD2 (5 bases each). Germline V gene lookup returns CDR1 SNHLY and CDR2 FYNNEI. The CDR3 length is 14 residues. Trimming left V 6 bases short and J 3 bases short, with 15 bases between. CDR3: CASSRDRDDYEQYF. The CDR3 DNA is TGTGCCAGCAGCCGGGACCGAGATGACTACGAGCAGTACTTC.

This chain joins TRBV5-1 and TRBJ2-7, with 9 bases matching TRBD1. CDR1 and CDR2 (germline): SGHRS, YFSETQ. There are 14 residues in the CDR3. Losses at the gene ends were 4 bases for V and 5 bases for J; bases not matched to a gene: 7. The CDR3 reads CASSLGTGLDEQYF. The CDR3, as DNA: TGCGCCAGCAGCCTGGGGACAGGGTTGGACGAGCAGTACTTC.

The chain combines TRBV2 with TRBJ1-5; D call uncertain. CDR1 is SNHLY and CDR2 is FYNNEI in the germline V gene. This CDR3 has 14 amino acids. V was clipped by 8 bases and J by 0 bases, with 11 bases between them. The DNA for the CDR3 is TGTGCCAGCCGCCTAACCGTTAGCAATCAGCCCCAGCATTTT. Protein: CASRLTVSNQPQHF.

This sequence joins TRBV30 and TRBJ1-2; 8 nucleotides match TRBD1. Germline V gene lookup returns CDR1 GTSNPN and CDR2 SVGIG (reference sequence). The CDR3 runs to 13 residues. V trimming: 1 base; J trimming: 9 bases; junction bases outside the gene matches: 7. As DNA, the CDR3 is TGTGCCTGGAGTGCCCTAGACAGGGGACGCTACACCTTC. Its translation: CAWSALDRGRYTF.

CDR3 coding DNA: TGTGCCAGCTCAATGGGCCGCGAAATCAATGAAAAACTGTTTTTT. Residues: CASSMGREINEKLFF. The J gene is TRBJ1-4, the V gene TRBV18; D is ambiguous. The CDR3 consists of 15 residues. Per germline, CDR1 KGHSH and CDR2 LQKENI. Trimming pared 5 bases from V and 5 bases from J, leaving 15 bases between.

The V and J genes are TRBV6-6 and TRBJ2-7, with unresolved D. In germline, CDR1 is MNHNY, CDR2 SVGAGI (reference sequence). V was trimmed by 5 bases and J by 2 bases, leaving 10 bases between them. This CDR3 comprises 13 residues. DNA of the CDR3: TGTGCCAGCAGTGGATTACGCGCCTACGAGCAGTACTTC. It specifies CASSGLRAYEQYF.

The V call is TRBV2, the J call TRBJ2-7; D is uncertain. Trimming took 8 bases from V and 0 from J, leaving 5 bases between them. The germline gives CDR1 SNHLY, CDR2 FYNNEI. This CDR3 is 11 amino acids long. CDR3 protein: CASQASYEQYF. The CDR3 coding sequence is TGTGCCAGCCAGGCCTCCTACGAGCAGTACTTC.

V usage is TRBV6-5 and J usage is TRBJ2-7, with D hard to call. V was cut by 5 bases and J by 2 bases, with 4 bases left in between. From germline, CDR1 is MNHEY and CDR2 SVGAGI. CDR3 size: 11 residues. The CDR3 spells CASSGTYEQYF. The CDR3 region has the DNA TGTGCCAGCAGTGGAACCTACGAGCAGTACTTC.

To note about this clone: Within the sample, other DNA sequences also encode this same CDR3. The rearrangement joins TRBV14 to TRBJ2-5, with 8 bases aligning to TRBD1. The CDR3 is made up of 18 amino acids. V lost 5 bases, J lost 5 bases, and 19 bases stayed unmatched. Germline V gene data show CDR1 as SGHDN and CDR2 as FVKESK. CDR3 nucleotide sequence: TGTGCCAGCAGCTTCCCTCCAGGACAGGGAGCGGTTAGGGAGACCCAGTACTTC. Residues: CASSFPPGQGAVRETQYF.

V is TRBV4-1 and J is TRBJ1-1; 9 bases align to TRBD1. Germline V gene data show CDR1 as MGHRA and CDR2 as YSYEKL. V lost 1 base, J lost 4 bases, and 10 bases stayed unmatched. This CDR3 comprises 17 residues. CDR3 sequence reads: CASSQVTGGRRGTEAFF. The CDR3 DNA sequence: TGCGCCAGCAGCCAAGTCACAGGGGGCAGGAGGGGCACTGAAGCTTTCTTT.

The rearrangement joins TRBV7-9 to TRBJ2-7, with 9 bases that match TRBD2. The germline CDR1 and CDR2 sequences are SEHNR and FQNEAQ (reference sequence). The CDR3 consists of 16 residues. With V trimmed by 5 bases and J by 0 bases, 8 bases remained unmatched. CDR3 nucleotides: TGTGCCAGCAGCCAGCCGGCGGGGGGGAGCTCCTACGAGCAGTACTTC. This translates into CASSQPAGGSSYEQYF.

The chain has TRBV6-5 and TRBJ1-1; D gene unclear. V was cut by 8 bases and J by 8 bases, with 12 bases left in between. Germline V CDR1 and CDR2: MNHEY, SVGAGI. CDR3 length: 11 amino acids. For the CDR3, the DNA is TGTGCCAGCGGACGGACGGCGGAAGCTTTCTTT. Translation gives CASGRTAEAFF.

The chain uses TRBV4-2 and TRBJ1-1, with D perhaps matching TRBD1 (5 bases). V lost 4 bases to trimming and J lost 7 bases, with 13 bases between them. The CDR3 runs to 13 residues. CDR1 and CDR2 (germline): LGHNA, YNFKEQ. This CDR3 is CASSPGAGNEAFF. CDR3 nucleotides: TGTGCCAGCAGCCCCGGGGCCGGGAATGAAGCTTTCTTT.

V is TRBV11-3 and J is TRBJ2-7; possibly TRBD2 for D (6 bases). V lost 7 bases to trimming and J lost 6 bases, with 19 bases between them. Germline V gene lookup returns CDR1 SGHNT and CDR2 YENEEA. The CDR3 is 14 amino acids. The CDR3 nucleotides are TGTGCCAGCACCATCGCTTGGGGGGTGGGCGAGCAGTACTTC. Translated: CASTIAWGVGEQYF.

This chain links TRBV7-3 with TRBJ1-2; no clear D gene. Trimming removed 5 bases at V and 8 bases at J, with 15 bases between. The germline gives CDR1 SGHTA, CDR2 FQGTGA. The CDR3 is made up of 13 amino acids. This CDR3 is CASSPAAGTGYTF. The CDR3 region has the DNA TGTGCCAGCAGCCCTGCGGCGGGTACGGGCTACACCTTC.

The genes are TRBV2 and TRBJ2-6; D not resolved. Per germline, CDR1 SNHLY and CDR2 FYNNEI. CDR3 size: 16 residues. V shed 8 bases and J shed 2 bases, with 16 bases lying between them. This CDR3 reads CASGLGYGAGANVLTF. The CDR3, as DNA: TGTGCCAGCGGTTTGGGCTATGGTGCTGGGGCCAACGTCCTGACTTTC.

The chain joins TRBV7-2 to TRBJ1-5; D not resolved. The V end was cut by 1 base, the J end by 4 bases, with 11 bases between. The CDR3 totals 15 residues. The V gene's germline CDR1 is SGHTA and CDR2 FQGNSA. The CDR3 region is CASSLGEVGNQPQHF. The CDR3 bases are TGTGCCAGCAGCTTAGGGGAGGTCGGGAATCAGCCCCAGCATTTT.

The V and J genes are TRBV18 and TRBJ2-2; 8 nucleotides agree with TRBD1. The CDR3 totals 15 residues. In germline, CDR1 is KGHSH, CDR2 LQKENI. Trimming cost V 3 bases and J 4 bases; bases outside gene matches: 4. CDR3 loop: CASSPRTGRTGELFF. Written as DNA, the CDR3 is TGTGCCAGCTCACCTAGGACAGGGCGCACCGGGGAGCTGTTTTTT. Full variable domain (missing parts from reference TRBV18 and TRBJ2-2): NAGVMQNPRHLVRRRGQEARLRCSPMKGHSHVYWYRQLPEEGLKFMVYLQKENIIDESGMPKERFSAEFPKEGPSILRIQQVVRGDSAAYFCASSPRTGRTGELFFGEGSRLTVL.

In its sample, this clone ranks as medium-sized. The rearrangement joins TRBV19 to TRBJ1-1, with D uncertain. Looked up from germline, CDR1 is LNHDA and CDR2 is SQIVND (reference sequence). With 5 bases removed from V and 1 base from J, the gap between germline ends came to 14 bases. The CDR3 has 15 residues. The CDR3 sequence is CASSWAVDGNTEAFF. The CDR3 DNA reads TGTGCCAGTAGTTGGGCAGTCGATGGGAACACTGAAGCTTTCTTT.